This TCR beta chain is drawn from a study of T cell responses to AZD1222 COVID-19 vaccine. Between the trimmed V and J ends, which lost 3 bases and 9 bases, there was a span of 21 bases. The CDR3 length is 15 residues. The germline CDR1 and CDR2 sequences are SGHNT and YYREEE (reference sequence). Notes on the study in general: Dominant at 160-218 and 743-854, vaccine-associated CD4 TCRs also spanned spike.

The table came from immunoSEQ multiplex PCR; TCRdb's copy has only in-frame clones and leaves some out. The sample lists approximately 180,000 clones, more than 80% occurring once. Comments on this clone: Its matching antigen is unknown.

Sequencing used peripheral blood, obtained on day 0 of AZD1222 vaccination. V is TRBV5-4 and J is TRBJ2-5, with D possibly TRBD2 on 6 matching bases. The origin of this receptor is an adult in good health. CDR3 in amino acids: CASSSLGGTGLAQYF. Written as DNA, the CDR3 is TGTGCCAGCAGCTCCCTCGGCGGGACGGGGTTAGCCCAGTACTTC. Based on the CDR3 plus reference TRBV5-4 and TRBJ2-5, the full variable domain is ETGVTQSPTHLIKTRGQQVTLRCSSQSGHNTVSWYQQALGQGPQFIFQYYREEENGRGNFPPRFSGLQFPNYSSELNVNALELDDSALYLCASSSLGGTGLAQYFGPGTRLLVL.